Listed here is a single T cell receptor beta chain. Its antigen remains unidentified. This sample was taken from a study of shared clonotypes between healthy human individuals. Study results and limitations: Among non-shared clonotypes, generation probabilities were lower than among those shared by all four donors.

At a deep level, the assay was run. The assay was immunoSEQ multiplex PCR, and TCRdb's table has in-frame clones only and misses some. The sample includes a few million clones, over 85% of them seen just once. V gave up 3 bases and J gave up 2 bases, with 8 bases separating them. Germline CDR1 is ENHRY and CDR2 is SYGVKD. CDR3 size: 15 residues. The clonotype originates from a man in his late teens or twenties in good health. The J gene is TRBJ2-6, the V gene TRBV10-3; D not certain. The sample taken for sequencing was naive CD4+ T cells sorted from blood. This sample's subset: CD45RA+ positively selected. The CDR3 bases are TGTGCCATCAGTGATCGCGTGACTGGGGCCAACGTCCTGACTTTC. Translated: CAISDRVTGANVLTF.